A single sample gave rise to the 23 T cell receptor beta chains below, sequenced in a study of T cell responses to AZD1222 COVID-19 vaccine. Generated by immunoSEQ multiplex PCR, the TCRdb table keeps only in-frame clones and is missing some. The data contain more than 100,000 clones, 88% of them singletons. The starting material was peripheral blood, obtained on day 0 of AZD1222 vaccination. These receptors all stem from an adult in good health.

This CDR3 reads CASSYPPAGPQPQHF. In DNA, the CDR3 is TGTGCCAGCAGTTACCCTCCGGCGGGCCCACAGCCCCAGCATTTT. The V call is TRBV6-2 or TRBV6-3, the J call TRBJ1-5; D call uncertain. Germline-derived CDR1 and CDR2 are MNHEY and SVGEGT. The CDR3 spans 15 residues. The V gene lost 2 bases and the J gene lost 7 bases, with 15 bases spanning the gap.

CDR3: CASSFFGQGQEKLFF. The CDR3 nucleotides are TGTGCCAGCAGCTTTTTCGGACAGGGTCAAGAAAAACTGTTTTTT. This chain connects TRBV7-9 to TRBJ1-4; 8 nucleotides align to TRBD1. CDR3 length equals 15 residues. The V gene's germline CDR1 is SEHNR and CDR2 FQNEAQ (reference sequence). With V trimmed by 3 bases and J by 8 bases, 8 bases remained unmatched.

The chain recombines TRBV5-1 with TRBJ2-3; tentatively, D is TRBD1 (7 bases). V dropped 0 bases and J dropped 3 bases, with 11 bases sitting between them. The germline CDR1 and CDR2 sequences are SGHRS and YFSETQ. CDR3 length: 15 amino acids. CDR3 sequence: CASSLATGRTDTQYF. The CDR3 region has the DNA TGCGCCAGCAGCTTGGCGACAGGGAGGACAGATACGCAGTATTTT.

The CDR3 spells CASSLVGSPHEQYF. CDR3 bases: TGTGCCAGCAGCTTAGTAGGGAGCCCCCACGAGCAGTACTTC. The chain is built from TRBV11-2 and TRBJ2-7, with D perhaps TRBD2 (5 bases). The CDR3 is made up of 14 amino acids. The germline gives CDR1 SGHAT, CDR2 FQNNGV. Between the trimmed V and J ends, which lost 1 base and 5 bases, there was a span of 12 bases.

J is TRBJ1-4 and V is TRBV19, with 7 bases that match TRBD1. V was clipped by 5 bases and J by 12 bases; unmatched bases: 6. This CDR3 contains 12 residues. Germline loops: CDR1 LNHDA, CDR2 SQIVND (reference sequence). CDR3 region: CASSPGTAQLFF. The CDR3 bases are TGTGCCAGTAGTCCAGGGACAGCGCAACTGTTTTTT.

The chain is built from TRBV15 and TRBJ1-1, with TRBD1 matching 8 bases. Germline CDR1 reads LNHNV; CDR2 reads YYDKDF (reference sequence). Germline trimming cut 0 bases from V and 5 bases from J; bases unmatched to any gene: 5. The length of the CDR3 is 15 residues. CDR3 protein: CATSRDSGGVTEAFF. CDR3 nucleotides: TGTGCCACCAGCAGAGACTCAGGGGGCGTGACTGAAGCTTTCTTT.

This clone has only one observation. The chain carries TRBV6-5 and TRBJ1-2; the D is unclear. There are 13 residues in the CDR3. Germline V lookup: CDR1 MNHEY, CDR2 SVGAGI. Trimming cost V 0 bases and J 7 bases, with 9 bases left between them. CDR3 sequence: CASSYSEGTGYTF. CDR3 coding DNA: TGTGCCAGCAGTTACTCGGAGGGAACTGGCTACACCTTC.

V gene TRBV2 combines with J gene TRBJ1-1, with D possibly matching TRBD1 (6 bases). V was cut by 10 bases and J by 5 bases, with 14 bases left in between. CDR3 length: 12 residues. Looked up from germline, CDR1 is SNHLY and CDR2 is FYNNEI. CDR3 coding DNA: TGTGCCACCGAACAGGGACGAACTGAAGCTTTCTTT. Amino acids: CATEQGRTEAFF. The variable domain in full, with the rest retrieved from reference TRBV2 and TRBJ1-1, is EPEVTQTPSHQVTQMGQEVILRCVPISNHLYFYWYRQILGQKVEFLVSFYNNEISEKSEIFDDQFSVERPDGSNFTLKIRSTKLEDSAMYFCATEQGRTEAFFGQGTRLTVV.

The chain joins TRBV5-1 to TRBJ2-1; TRBD2 agrees at 11 bases. Germline V gene data show CDR1 as SGHRS and CDR2 as YFSETQ. CDR3 size: 16 residues. Germline trimming cut 4 bases from V and 0 bases from J; bases unmatched to any gene: 3. This CDR3 is CASSTTSGSSYNEQFF. The CDR3 DNA reads TGCGCCAGCAGCACCACTAGCGGGAGCTCCTACAATGAGCAGTTCTTC.

The chain uses TRBV7-3 and TRBJ2-5; D is undetermined. Germline CDR1 is SGHTA and CDR2 is FQGTGA. The V gene lost 5 bases and the J gene lost 5 bases, with 12 bases spanning the gap. The CDR3 extends over 13 amino acids. CDR3 loop: CASSHRASETQYF. CDR3 nucleotides: TGTGCCAGCAGCCACCGGGCCTCGGAGACCCAGTACTTC.

The chain recombines TRBV28 with TRBJ1-2; no reliable D call. V was shortened by 3 bases and J by 5 bases, with 7 bases between the two germline ends. CDR1 and CDR2 (germline): MDHEN, SYDVKM. This CDR3 region has 12 residues. The CDR3 region has the DNA TGTGCCAGCAGTTTTGGAAATTATGGCTACACCTTC. Protein product: CASSFGNYGYTF.

This chain links TRBV5-8 with TRBJ2-3; D is ambiguous. The length of the CDR3 is 14 residues. Looked up from germline, CDR1 is SGHTS and CDR2 is YDEGEE. Deletions cut 0 bases from V and 4 bases from J, with 9 bases between. CDR3 nucleotide sequence: TGTGCCAGCAGCTTGGTCGCTGGGGCAGATACGCAGTATTTT. It yields the protein CASSLVAGADTQYF.

The CDR3, as DNA: TGTGCCAGCAGTGTGGACAGGGGGCATAACTATGGCTACACCTTC. Amino acid sequence: CASSVDRGHNYGYTF. This chain uses TRBV25-1 with TRBJ1-2; the match to TRBD1 covers 11 bases. Germline-derived CDR1 and CDR2 are MGHDK and SYGVNS. The junction had 2 bases not matched to a gene; V was cut back by 4 bases and J by 1 base. The CDR3 consists of 15 residues.

The V gene is TRBV14, the J gene TRBJ2-7, with D unclear. The germline V and J ends were trimmed by 1 base and 5 bases, with 9 bases remaining between them. There are 13 residues in the CDR3. CDR1 is SGHDN, CDR2 FVKESK, per germline. For the CDR3, the DNA is TGTGCCAGCAGCCAAGTTTTGGGTAACGAGCAGTACTTC. Amino acid sequence: CASSQVLGNEQYF.

This clone has a single count. The chain couples TRBV6-1 to TRBJ1-6; D is unclear. Germline loops: CDR1 MNHNS, CDR2 SASEGT. The CDR3 totals 17 residues. Trimming pared 4 bases from V and 0 bases from J, leaving 13 bases between. CDR3 protein: CASSGRSLSSYNSPLHF. CDR3 bases: TGTGCCAGCAGTGGCCGGAGCCTCTCCTCCTATAATTCACCCCTCCACTTT.

The chain employs TRBV19 and TRBJ1-3, with 7 positions matching TRBD1. With V trimmed by 6 bases and J by 0 bases, 5 bases remained unmatched. This CDR3 has 15 amino acids. Germline V gives CDR1 LNHDA, CDR2 SQIVND (reference sequence). Here the CDR3 DNA reads TGTGCCAGTAGCCCAGGACAGGCCTCTGGAAACACCATATATTTT. Translated: CASSPGQASGNTIYF.

This sequence joins TRBV7-3 and TRBJ1-1; perhaps TRBD1 as D (6 bases). This CDR3 spans 18 amino acids. In germline, CDR1 is SGHTA, CDR2 FQGTGA. V was clipped by 5 bases and J by 0 bases, with 22 bases between them. CDR3: CASSPRPGAGGVNTEAFF. CDR3 DNA: TGTGCCAGCAGCCCTCGCCCGGGGGCAGGCGGGGTGAACACTGAAGCTTTCTTT. The variable domain in full, with the rest retrieved from reference TRBV7-3 and TRBJ1-1, is GAGVSQTPSNKVTEKGKYVELRCDPISGHTALYWYRQSLGQGPEFLIYFQGTGAADDSGLPNDRFFAVRPEGSVSTLKIQRTERGDSAVYLCASSPRPGAGGVNTEAFFGQGTRLTVV.

CDR3 loop: CATRIRQGNAISPLHF. The DNA of the CDR3 is TGTGCCACCAGAATTCGACAGGGGAATGCTATTTCACCCCTCCACTTT. V is TRBV28 and J is TRBJ1-6, with 8 bases aligning to TRBD1. Germline V CDR1 and CDR2: MDHEN, SYDVKM. The CDR3 spans 16 residues. The junction had 17 bases not matched to a gene; V was cut back by 10 bases and J by 9 bases.

The chain recombines TRBV5-6 with TRBJ2-3; 9 positions match TRBD1. Trimming took 4 bases from V and 1 from J; bases not matched to a gene: 10. The germline CDR1 and CDR2 sequences are SGHDT and YYEEEE. The CDR3 loop spans 17 amino acids. The CDR3 is CASSLGTGRPRTDTQYF. The DNA for the CDR3 is TGTGCCAGCAGCCTAGGGACAGGGAGACCCCGCACAGATACGCAGTATTTT.

The rearrangement uses TRBV6-5 and TRBJ1-2, with a weak D call TRBD1 (5 bases). This CDR3 contains 14 residues. V was cut by 7 bases and J by 2 bases, with 14 bases left in between. In germline, CDR1 is MNHEY, CDR2 SVGAGI. CDR3 sequence (DNA): TGTGCCAGCAACCTACAGGCTTCGAACTATGGCTACACCTTC. Translating gives CASNLQASNYGYTF.

The chain has TRBV6-1 and TRBJ1-2; 7 bases are a match to TRBD1. The germline CDR1 and CDR2 sequences are MNHNS and SASEGT. Losses at the gene ends were 2 bases for V and 4 bases for J; bases not matched to a gene: 4. This CDR3 region has 14 residues. The CDR3 DNA is TGTGCCAGCAGTGAACATCAGGGGGGCTATGGCTACACCTTC. It is translated as CASSEHQGGYGYTF.

This clone was observed a handful of times. J is TRBJ1-2 and V is TRBV11-2; 8 bases match TRBD1. The CDR3 spans 14 residues. J was trimmed by 8 bases and V by 0 bases; bases with no gene match: 5. Germline loops: CDR1 SGHAT, CDR2 FQNNGV. In DNA form, the CDR3 reads TGTGCCAGCAGCTTAGAAAATTCAGGGGGCGGCTACACCTTC. Translated, it gives CASSLENSGGGYTF.

The V gene is TRBV18, the J gene TRBJ2-2, with 7 bases lining up with TRBD1. This CDR3 spans 16 amino acids. The germline V gene has CDR1 KGHSH and CDR2 LQKENI. V shed 0 bases, J shed 2 bases, and the junction held 3 bases outside the gene matches. CDR3 coding DNA: TGTGCCAGCTCACCACCCGACAGGGTTAACACCGGGGAGCTGTTTTTT. Translating gives CASSPPDRVNTGELFF.